Described below is a single TCR beta chain sequence and its context. Between the trimmed V and J ends, which lost 7 bases and 2 bases, there was a span of 15 bases. This CDR3 comprises 14 residues. Germline-derived CDR1 and CDR2 are MDHEN and SYDVKM. Here immunoSEQ multiplex PCR was the method, and the copy in TCRdb shows in-frame clones only, minus some. The sample holds about 170,000 clones; around 93% are singletons and the top ten take over 4%. The record originates from a study of control samples from healthy donors and cancer patients. The receptor was isolated from a woman aged 55-70 years in good health. V usage is TRBV28 and J usage is TRBJ2-7, with no clear D. The sequenced sample consisted of blood. The CDR3 sequence is CASKLGNGPYEQYF. In nucleotides, the CDR3 is TGTGCCAGCAAATTGGGAAACGGCCCCTACGAGCAGTACTTC.